A selection of T cell receptor beta chains follows, all from one sample in a study of shared clonotypes between healthy human individuals. Here immunoSEQ multiplex PCR was the method, and the copy in TCRdb shows in-frame clones only, minus some. The sample yields about a million clones, about 80% seen once. The sequencing input was memory CD4+ T cells from PBMCs. Receptors were obtained from a man younger than 35 in good health. Some clones in this sample may be carry-over from other donors' samples. The CDR3 runs from the conserved cysteine through the conserved F or W. A D gene is named only where the DNA matches it firmly. Expanded clones are given a class, and other clones once, few, many or no size at all.

V gene	D gene	clone size	J gene	CDR3 protein	CDR3 DNA
TRBV10-3	TRBD2	many	TRBJ2-7	CAIGVASGRLYEQYF	TGTGCCATTGGCGTGGCTAGCGGGAGACTGTACGAGCAGTACTTC
TRBV5-4	NA	few	TRBJ2-3	CASSFPTATDTQYF	TGTGCCAGCAGCTTTCCAACGGCGACAGATACGCAGTATTTT
TRBV7-2	TRBD1	NA	TRBJ2-1	CASSQSGGSSYNEQFF	TGTGCCAGCAGCCAATCAGGGGGTAGCTCCTACAATGAGCAGTTCTTC
TRBV6-6	NA	NA	TRBJ1-5	CASSPKWGAAQPQHF	TGTGCCAGCAGCCCGAAGTGGGGGGCCGCTCAGCCCCAGCATTTT
TRBV18	NA	once	TRBJ1-1	CASSVSGNTEAFF	TGTGCCAGCTCAGTTTCTGGGAACACTGAAGCTTTCTTT
TRBV5-6	TRBD2	few	TRBJ2-1	CASSLELAGPYNEQFF	TGTGCCAGCAGCTTGGAACTAGCGGGACCCTACAATGAGCAGTTCTTC
TRBV28	TRBD1	NA	TRBJ2-7	CASSSRAGTVDSEQYF	TGTGCCAGCAGTTCGCGCGCCGGGACAGTAGATAGCGAGCAGTACTTC
TRBV4-1	TRBD1	NA	TRBJ1-2	CASSQGAYDRAYGYTF	TGCGCCAGCAGCCAAGGGGCGTATGACAGGGCCTATGGCTACACCTTC
TRBV28	NA	NA	TRBJ1-1	CASLEQGGVTEAFF	TGTGCCAGCCTCGAACAGGGCGGAGTCACTGAAGCTTTCTTT
TRBV7-2	NA	NA	TRBJ2-7	CASSFIDQYEQYF	TGTGCCAGCAGCTTCATCGACCAGTACGAGCAGTACTTC
TRBV9	NA	NA	TRBJ1-3	CASSVLPGISGNTIYF	TGTGCCAGCAGCGTCTTACCAGGGATTTCTGGAAACACCATATATTTT
TRBV2	NA	NA	TRBJ1-5	CASSGGAGAQPQHF	TGTGCCAGCAGTGGGGGGGCGGGCGCTCAGCCCCAGCATTTT
TRBV11-3	TRBD2	NA	TRBJ2-1	CASSLDGPREDYNEQFF	TGTGCCAGCAGCTTAGATGGCCCGCGGGAGGACTACAATGAGCAGTTCTTC
TRBV6-5	TRBD2	NA	TRBJ2-7	CASRRTSETYEQYF	TGTGCCAGCAGGAGAACTAGCGAGACCTACGAGCAGTACTTC
TRBV9	TRBD2	NA	TRBJ2-7	CASSAGLAGGEQYF	TGTGCCAGCAGCGCGGGACTAGCGGGAGGGGAGCAGTACTTC
TRBV5-4	NA	NA	TRBJ2-1	CASSLGGRNYNEQFF	TGTGCCAGCAGCTTGGGGGGGAGAAACTACAATGAGCAGTTCTTC
TRBV10-3	NA	few	TRBJ2-1	CAISESPRVNEQFF	TGTGCCATCAGTGAGTCCCCGAGGGTCAATGAGCAGTTCTTC
TRBV7-3	NA	NA	TRBJ2-7	CASSLGSSGSYEQYF	TGTGCCAGCAGCTTAGGGTCCTCGGGTTCCTACGAGCAGTACTTC
TRBV30	NA	NA	TRBJ1-5	CAWTLSGGRNQPQHF	TGTGCCTGGACTCTAAGTGGGGGGCGCAATCAGCCCCAGCATTTT
TRBV7-2	TRBD1	NA	TRBJ2-7	CASSSQGASYEQYF	TGTGCCAGCAGCTCGCAGGGGGCTTCCTACGAGCAGTACTTC
TRBV11-2	TRBD1	few	TRBJ1-1	CASSRGQGATEAFF	TGTGCCAGCAGCCGAGGACAGGGAGCCACTGAAGCTTTCTTT
TRBV5-1	TRBD2	NA	TRBJ2-2	CASSSVTSGRPGAGELFF	TGCGCCAGCAGCTCTGTCACTAGCGGGAGGCCCGGGGCCGGGGAGCTGTTTTTT
TRBV7-8	NA	NA	TRBJ2-1	CASSPPSNEQFF	TGTGCCAGCAGCCCCCCGTCCAATGAGCAGTTCTTC
TRBV29-1	TRBD2	NA	TRBJ2-7	CSVEGLANEQYF	TGCAGCGTTGAAGGACTAGCGAACGAGCAGTACTTC
TRBV4-3	TRBD1	NA	TRBJ2-5	CASSPTGFGETQYF	TGCGCCAGCAGCCCGACAGGGTTCGGGGAGACCCAGTACTTC
TRBV28	TRBD2	NA	TRBJ2-5	CASSRGEETQYF	TGTGCCAGCAGCCGGGGGGAAGAGACCCAGTACTTC
TRBV5-8	TRBD1	NA	TRBJ2-1	CASSLFSGTEADNEQFF	TGTGCCAGCAGCTTGTTTTCTGGGACAGAGGCAGACAATGAGCAGTTCTTC
TRBV10-2	TRBD1	once	TRBJ1-5	CASRGQGYQPQHF	TGCGCCAGCAGGGGACAGGGATATCAGCCCCAGCATTTT
TRBV5-1	TRBD1	NA	TRBJ2-2	CASSRGPQGRPTGELFF	TGCGCCAGCAGCCGAGGGCCACAGGGGCGCCCCACCGGGGAGCTGTTTTTT
TRBV2	NA	NA	TRBJ2-5	CASSPSGNRGETQYF	TGTGCCAGCAGTCCCTCCGGGAACCGGGGAGAGACCCAGTACTTC
TRBV10-2	TRBD1	NA	TRBJ2-2	CASSAAGGRRTGELFF	TGCGCCAGCAGTGCTGCAGGGGGCAGGAGGACCGGGGAGCTGTTTTTT
TRBV9	TRBD2	NA	TRBJ2-7	CASSVGSSGRYEQYF	TGTGCCAGCAGCGTAGGGTCTAGCGGGAGGTACGAGCAGTACTTC
TRBV7-3	NA	NA	TRBJ2-1	CASSLSGGLNEQFF	TGTGCCAGCAGCTTATCGGGCGGGCTCAATGAGCAGTTCTTC
TRBV29-1	NA	NA	TRBJ1-1	CSVESPERTVRIF	TGCAGCGTTGAAAGCCCCGAACGGACGGTCCGAATTTTT
TRBV19	TRBD1	NA	TRBJ1-2	CASSIAGRGRDGYTF	TGTGCCAGTAGTATAGCGGGCAGGGGGCGCGACGGCTACACCTTC
TRBV6-6	TRBD1	NA	TRBJ2-2	CASSPRGQGNTGELFF	TGTGCCAGCAGCCCCAGGGGACAGGGTAACACCGGGGAGCTGTTTTTT
TRBV30	NA	NA	TRBJ2-2	CAWSVTGSGELFF	TGTGCCTGGAGTGTCACGGGGTCCGGGGAGCTGTTTTTT
TRBV10-1	NA	few	TRBJ2-2	CASSWDGGGELFF	TGCGCCAGCAGTTGGGACGGAGGCGGGGAGCTGTTTTTT
TRBV7-9	TRBD1	NA	TRBJ1-4	CASSNRQGNEKLFF	TGTGCCAGCAGCAACAGACAGGGGAATGAAAAACTGTTTTTT
TRBV27	TRBD2	NA	TRBJ2-1	CASRGSGLADYNEQFF	TGTGCCAGCAGGGGCTCGGGACTAGCCGACTACAATGAGCAGTTCTTC
TRBV7-2	TRBD2	NA	TRBJ2-7	CASSLFWGGDEQYF	TGTGCCAGCAGCTTATTTTGGGGGGGAGACGAGCAGTACTTC
TRBV5-6	NA	NA	TRBJ1-1	CASSQDPDNPFF	TGTGCCAGCAGCCAGGACCCCGACAACCCTTTCTTT
TRBV18	TRBD1	many	TRBJ1-1	CASSPLARGRVGAFF	TGTGCCAGCTCACCCCTGGCGAGGGGGCGGGTTGGAGCTTTCTTT
TRBV2	NA	NA	TRBJ2-3	CASSESSGSTDTQYF	TGCGCCAGCAGTGAATCGAGCGGGAGCACAGATACGCAGTATTTT